These 18 T cell receptor beta chains share one sample of origin, sequenced in a study of shared clonotypes between healthy human individuals (dated by TCRdb to the early 2020s). The library was prepared using the immunoSEQ multiplex PCR assay. The source is immuneACCESS, and TCRdb retained only in-frame sequences with V and J called. Part of the clones is not carried over; for the studies checked, unresolved V genes explain less than half of this, and the remainder is unexplained. The sample contains around 2,000,000 clones, under 95% of them found a single time. 1.5% to 2% of the sample is in the top ten clones. CD8 naive samples consisted of CD45RO-negative cells that were positively selected for CCR7, yielding a CD45RA+CCR7+ population without TemRA cells. The sequencing input was naive CD8+ T cells from PBMCs. What the cell subset or site label conveys for this sample: CD45RA+CCR7+. Receptors originate from a man aged 18-30 years in good health. Some clones in this sample may be carry-over from other donors' samples.

The V call is TRBV6-1, the J call TRBJ2-7; 8 bases match TRBD1. In germline, CDR1 is MNHNS, CDR2 SASEGT. This CDR3 is 15 amino acids long. V was clipped by 4 bases and J by 2 bases; unmatched bases: 7. This CDR3 is CASSGGTGNTYEQYF. The CDR3 DNA is TGTGCCAGCAGTGGAGGGACAGGAAATACCTACGAGCAGTACTTC.

On this clone: This sample also contains other DNA sequences that code for the same CDR3. The chain employs TRBV29-1 and TRBJ2-1, with D possibly being TRBD2 (5 bases). Germline lookup yields CDR1 SQVTM and CDR2 ANQGSEA. V was pared by 4 bases and J by 4 bases, with 14 bases between. The CDR3 runs to 14 residues. The CDR3 is CSVGLASSYNEQFF. CDR3 in DNA: TGCAGCGTTGGACTGGCTAGCTCTTACAATGAGCAGTTCTTC.

This clone has only one observation. This rearrangement joins TRBV7-9 to TRBJ2-7; 10 bases map to TRBD2. This CDR3 is built from 17 residues. Per germline, CDR1 SEHNR and CDR2 FQNEAQ (reference sequence). V gave up 4 bases and J gave up 6 bases; unmatched junction bases: 15. The CDR3 sequence is CASSSTSKLAGGAEQYF. The CDR3 DNA sequence: TGTGCCAGCAGCTCGACCTCTAAATTAGCGGGAGGTGCCGAGCAGTACTTC.

Concerning this clone itself: The sample holds other DNA sequences that translate to the same CDR3. V and J are TRBV27 and TRBJ2-7; TRBD1 matches at 8 bases. The CDR3 spans 14 residues. Germline lookup yields CDR1 MNHEY and CDR2 SMNVEV (reference sequence). J lost 4 bases, V lost 4 bases, and 6 bases had no gene match. The CDR3 region has the DNA TGTGCCAGCAGTTCTCTGGACAGGGCTTACGAGCAGTACTTC. Amino acid sequence: CASSSLDRAYEQYF.

V usage is TRBV14 and J usage is TRBJ2-3; 7 positions match TRBD2. The CDR3 covers 14 residues. Germline loops: CDR1 SGHDN, CDR2 FVKESK. Germline trimming cut 7 bases from V and 4 bases from J; bases unmatched to any gene: 8. DNA of the CDR3: TGTGCCAGCAAGACTAGCCCCTCGTCAGATACGCAGTATTTT. It is translated as CASKTSPSSDTQYF.

The sample holds one count of this clone. This chain connects TRBV7-9 to TRBJ1-1; 10 positions agree with TRBD1. The CDR3 contains 16 residues. The germline gives CDR1 SEHNR, CDR2 FQNEAQ (reference sequence). V lost 5 bases to trimming and J lost 1 base; unmatched junction nucleotides: 7. CDR3 residues: CASSVWGTGENTEAFF. CDR3 coding DNA: TGTGCCAGCAGCGTTTGGGGGACAGGGGAGAACACTGAAGCTTTCTTT.

Here the CDR3 reads CASSIGGLATEAFF. The CDR3 nucleotides are TGTGCCAGTAGTATAGGAGGGTTGGCCACTGAAGCTTTCTTT. The V call is TRBV19, the J call TRBJ1-1; D not certain. There are 14 residues in the CDR3. Germline assignment: CDR1 LNHDA and CDR2 SQIVND (reference sequence). Trimming removed 1 base from V and 4 bases from J, with 10 bases in between.

The gene calls are TRBV27 and TRBJ2-7, with 10 nucleotides matching TRBD2. V trimming: 6 bases; J trimming: 2 bases; junction bases outside the gene matches: 7. This CDR3 is built from 15 residues. Germline assignment: CDR1 MNHEY and CDR2 SMNVEV (reference sequence). The CDR3 DNA follows: TGTGCCAGCAGAACTCTAGCGGGAGATCCCTACGAGCAGTACTTC. This codes for CASRTLAGDPYEQYF.

The chain joins TRBV27 to TRBJ1-5; D is undetermined. Trimming stripped 7 bases from V and 1 base from J, with 11 bases between. Germline CDR1 reads MNHEY; CDR2 reads SMNVEV (reference sequence). This CDR3 is built from 14 residues. CDR3 protein: CASKEGGSNQPQHF. The CDR3 coding sequence is TGTGCCAGCAAGGAGGGTGGAAGCAATCAGCCCCAGCATTTT.

Comment on this clone: This specimen includes other DNA sequences encoding the same CDR3. The J gene is TRBJ2-7, the V gene TRBV9, with TRBD2 matching over 11 bases. Losses at the gene ends were 4 bases for V and 4 bases for J; bases not matched to a gene: 7. The CDR3 totals 15 residues. CDR1 SGDLS and CDR2 YYNGEE come from the germline V gene. Here the CDR3 DNA reads TGTGCCAGCAGCCCCCGGCTAGCGGGAGGATACGAGCAGTACTTC. Its translation is CASSPRLAGGYEQYF.

The chain links TRBV7-9 to TRBJ2-7, with 10 bases fitting TRBD2. J gave up 4 bases and V 2 bases, and 5 bases lay outside the gene matches. The germline V gene has CDR1 SEHNR and CDR2 FQNEAQ (reference sequence). The CDR3 loop spans 15 amino acids. In DNA, the CDR3 is TGTGCCAGCAGCTTACCGGGACTAGCGACATACGAGCAGTACTTC. Its protein product is CASSLPGLATYEQYF.

The chain combines TRBV25-1 with TRBJ2-1, with D hard to call. V lost 3 bases and J 8 bases, leaving 17 bases between the germline ends. The CDR3 covers 15 residues. Germline-derived CDR1 and CDR2 are MGHDK and SYGVNS. The chain's CDR3 is CASSEEDSSSDEQFF. The CDR3, as DNA: TGTGCCAGCAGTGAGGAAGATAGTAGCAGCGATGAGCAGTTCTTC.

This chain connects TRBV11-2 to TRBJ1-2; D perhaps matches TRBD1 (6 bases). The CDR3 sequence is 17 residues long. V lost 4 bases to trimming and J lost 0 bases, with 18 bases between them. Germline loops: CDR1 SGHAT, CDR2 FQNNGV. The CDR3 protein is CASSSYRVDLPNYGYTF. CDR3 coding DNA: TGTGCCAGCAGCTCCTACAGGGTAGATCTCCCTAACTATGGCTACACCTTC.

The rearrangement joins TRBV4-1 to TRBJ2-7; tentatively, D is TRBD2 (6 bases). Trimming cost V 2 bases and J 6 bases, with 17 bases left between them. This CDR3 is built from 15 residues. The germline V gene encodes CDR1 MGHRA and CDR2 YSYEKL. DNA for the CDR3: TGCGCCAGCAGCCAACAAGGGCCCGGGGGAGGCGAGCAGTACTTC. This translates into CASSQQGPGGGEQYF.

This clone has just a few counts. The gene calls are TRBV10-3 and TRBJ1-2; D might be TRBD1 (5 bases). CDR1 ENHRY and CDR2 SYGVKD come from the germline V gene. The V and J ends lost 10 bases and 13 bases respectively, with 16 bases between them. The CDR3 runs to 10 residues. The DNA of the CDR3 is TGTGCCACCTGGGACTTGAGCCTCACCTTC. It specifies CATWDLSLTF.

This sequence joins TRBV7-9 and TRBJ2-2, with TRBD2 matching over 8 bases. The CDR3 is made up of 18 amino acids. CDR1 is SEHNR and CDR2 is FQNEAQ in the germline V gene (reference sequence). V shed 5 bases, J shed 3 bases, and the junction held 14 bases outside the gene matches. The CDR3 spells CASSPVEREHLHTGELFF. DNA for the CDR3: TGTGCCAGCAGCCCCGTCGAGCGGGAGCACCTACACACCGGGGAGCTGTTTTTT.

J is TRBJ1-4 and V is TRBV7-8; 7 bases match TRBD1. V dropped 11 bases and J dropped 0; count of bases not matched to a gene: 6. The length of the CDR3 is 14 residues. CDR1 is SGHVS and CDR2 is FQNEAQ in the germline V gene. The CDR3 bases are TGTGCCGTAGGGACAGCTGCAACTAATGAAAAACTGTTTTTT. It encodes CAVGTAATNEKLFF.

V and J are TRBV6-5 and TRBJ1-4; 9 positions match TRBD1. The V segment lost 2 bases and the J segment 8 bases; nucleotides outside the gene matches: 6. CDR3 length equals 15 residues. Germline-derived CDR1 and CDR2 are MNHEY and SVGAGI. As DNA, the CDR3 is TGTGCCAGCAGTTACCTCGGGACAGGGCGAGAAAAACTGTTTTTT. This translates into CASSYLGTGREKLFF.